This entry describes one TCR beta chain. Antigen: not known. This record belongs to a study of Tregs in tolerant kidney transplant recipients. This CDR3 spans 14 amino acids. Per germline, CDR1 SGHRS and CDR2 YFSETQ. Trimming left V 4 bases short and J 3 bases short, with 11 bases between. Whole-study findings and limits: The most relevant donor-specific Treg TCRbeta repertoire apparently came from expansion with activated donor B cells. Biological reproducibility was not directly addressed in this study. Some patients' samples used different primers over time, so nucleotide sequences weren't comparable.

The assay was immunoSEQ multiplex PCR, and TCRdb's table has in-frame clones only and misses some. The data show roughly 99,000 clones, over 85% seen once. The TCR sequence derives from a human donor who received a combined kidney and bone marrow transplant. The chain couples TRBV5-1 to TRBJ2-1; D unclear. The sample here was CD4+ T cells from blood, taken before the transplant. CDR3 sequence: CASSLLSDYNEQFF. The CDR3 DNA follows: TGCGCCAGCAGCCTACTCTCCGACTACAATGAGCAGTTCTTC.